The source of this T cell receptor (beta chain) is a study of blood T cell repertoires in COVID-19 (dated by TCRdb to the early 2020s). At the level of the whole study: Samples covering the acute and convalescent phases of COVID-19 were provided by collaborators in the United States, Italy and Spain. The material from the prospective study consisted of cDNA or gDNA derived from T cells, B-cell-depleted T cells, or PBMCs. Subjects who had been exposed to COVID-19, were actively infected with it, or had recovered from it provided the deeply sampled blood TCRbeta repertoires that made up the dataset. HLA class I and class II types, where available, came from metadata supplied by the sample provider rather than from assay-based typing. The repertoires were released in a freely available public database intended as a resource for research on the immune response to SARS-CoV-2. The samples were drawn from the first 160 participants of the ongoing ImmuneRACE study and from 1,254 subjects provided by 6 global collaborators. Sample metadata almost always included a de-identified subject ID, COVID-19 status, age in years and sex. Study-wide findings and limitations: The amount of clinical and demographic metadata varied by source and participant and was provided uncurated.

In Seattle, one collaborating source enrolled patients while the infection was active and tracked those patients longitudinally over the course of disease. Collaborating institutions collected whole blood in K2EDTA tubes following their own protocols. For TCRbeta analysis, collaborators shipped samples in one of three forms: frozen whole blood, isolated PBMCs, or DNA extracted from either of those sample types. Cut back by 1 base and 4 bases, the V and J ends lie 23 bases apart. Measured from the cysteine to the phenylalanine, the CDR3 is 18 residues long. Only the CDR3 DNA is retained, 54 bases long and in frame from the first base. CDR1 is given as SEHNR and CDR2 as FQNEAQ, both from the germline V gene (reference sequence). Concerning this clone itself: Its antigen has not been determined. The record has no base qualities; no much larger clone is one base away.

TCRbeta CDR3 regions were amplified from genomic DNA by means of the immunoSEQ Assay, a bias-controlled multiplex PCR. The authors' pipeline ran thus. The number of nucleated cells in each sample was estimated by amplification of reference gene primers within the assay. Sequence reads were collapsed and filtered to measure the absolute abundance of every unique TCRbeta CDR3 rearrangement. For each sample, productive Simpson clonality was calculated as the square root of Simpson's diversity index across productive rearrangements. Entries here come from immuneACCESS through TCRdb and include only in-frame sequences with V and J called. Some clones fail to appear in such tables; in the studies checked, an unresolved V gene covers under half of the shortfall, and the cause of the remainder is unknown. D and trimming come from the DNA, and the V and J calls and clone size come from that table. The sample table records 400,000 to 450,000 clones; approximately 90% of these occur just once. The ten largest clones represent 0.75% to 0.85% of the sample.

The sequence derives from a man between 18 and 29 years old with COVID-19, enrolled during active disease. The material sequenced was peripheral blood. Recombination joined TRBV7-9 with TRBJ2-7; matching of 6 bases hints at TRBD2 as the D gene. CDR3 sequence: CASSLGRAAGLRGYEQYF. The DNA reads TGTGCCAGCAGCTTAGGTCGGGCGGCGGGCTTGCGGGGATACGAGCAGTACTTC. The full variable domain, with segments outside the CDR3 supplied by the reference TRBV7-9 and TRBJ2-7 proteins, appears as DTGVSQNPRHKITKRGQNVTFRCDPISEHNRLYWYRQTLGQGPEFLTYFQNEAQLEKSRLLSDRFSAERPKGSFSTLEIQRTEQGDSAMYLCASSLGRAAGLRGYEQYFGPGTRLTVT.